This T cell receptor (beta chain) was sequenced in a study of cytomegalovirus exposure and HLA in healthy donors. Study-wide results and caveats: In a later analysis, across HLA loci, associated TCR counts were highest for DRB1, lowest for HLA-C. Cytomegalovirus association was assigned to under 200 TCR beta chains. It was reported in a later analysis that an Asian-associated ancestry cluster showed fewer N-insertions than the 666-donor mean.

The PCR used 60 Vbeta and 13 Jbeta primers. Data came from immunoSEQ multiplex PCR; TCRdb stores just in-frame clones and leaves some out. Of about 250,000 clones listed, approximately 81% are singletons. Regarding this clone: The antigen is not known. The sample holds other DNA sequences that translate to the same CDR3.

V was clipped by 3 bases and J by 1 base; unmatched bases: 4. The CDR3 sequence is 14 residues long. The germline V gene has CDR1 GTSNPN and CDR2 SVGIG (reference sequence). The sample consisted of PBMCs. The source is a girl aged 2-10 years in good health and CMV-seronegative. The chain couples TRBV30 to TRBJ1-1; 8 bases fit TRBD1. The CDR3 is CAWSLGQGNTEAFF. CDR3 bases: TGTGCCTGGAGCCTCGGACAGGGGAACACTGAAGCTTTCTTT. Full variable domain (missing parts from reference TRBV30 and TRBJ1-1): SQTIHQWPATLVQPVGSPLSLECTVEGTSNPNLYWYRQAAGRGLQLLFYSVGIGQISSEVPQNLSASRPQDRQFILSSKKLLLSDSGFYLCAWSLGQGNTEAFFGQGTRLTVV.